This T cell receptor beta chain originates from a study of T cell repertoires in cytomegalovirus infection. This clonotype was recorded at least ten times. TCRdb processed the reads anew with MiXCR; each CDR3 protein has one entry. The sample has almost 550,000 distinct CDR3 sequences, about 15% seen once. The V end was cut by 2 bases, the J end by 4 bases, with 17 bases between. The CDR3 is 16 amino acids. V gene TRBV12-3 or TRBV12-4 combines with J gene TRBJ1-1, with D tentatively TRBD1 (5 bases). The material sequenced was CD8+ T cells from PBMCs. The source of this sequence is a human donor in good health (CMV status not recorded). Some clones in this sample may be carry-over from other donors' samples. The CDR3 loop is CASSLYVALRGTEAFF. CDR3 nucleotides: TGTGCCAGCAGTTTATATGTCGCATTGAGGGGCACTGAAGCTTTCTTT.